Each of the 22 T cell receptor beta chains below was sequenced from the same sample in a study of blood T cell repertoires in COVID-19. Repertoires were generated with immunoSEQ multiplex PCR, while TCRdb's copy carries only in-frame clones and drops some. The top ten clones hold roughly an eighth of a sample with under 300,000 clones, about 82% of them seen once. What was sequenced was peripheral blood. Receptors were obtained from a man of 80 years or more with acute or convalescent COVID-19.

This chain joins TRBV5-1 and TRBJ2-1; 11 positions agree with TRBD2. The V and J ends lost 1 base and 7 bases, in that order; junction bases with no gene match: 7. Germline V CDR1 and CDR2: SGHRS, YFSETQ. There are 16 residues in the CDR3. CDR3 DNA sequence: TGCGCCAGCAGCTTGTCCATAGCGGGGGGGCAGAATGAGCAGTTCTTC. Protein sequence: CASSLSIAGGQNEQFF.

This chain joins TRBV5-1 and TRBJ2-1, with D possibly TRBD1 on 5 matching bases. V was trimmed by 4 bases and J by 0 bases, leaving 14 bases between them. The CDR3 runs 16 residues. Germline V gene lookup returns CDR1 SGHRS and CDR2 YFSETQ. This chain's CDR3 is CASSPLQGTSYNEQFF. DNA for the CDR3: TGCGCCAGCAGCCCCCTTCAGGGAACCTCCTACAATGAGCAGTTCTTC. Looking up the rest from reference TRBV5-1 and TRBJ2-1 gives the full variable domain: KAGVTQTPRYLIKTRGQQVTLSCSPISGHRSVSWYQQTPGQGLQFLFEYFSETQRNKGNFPGRFSGRQFSNSRSEMNVSTLELGDSALYLCASSPLQGTSYNEQFFGPGTRLTVL.

The chain recombines TRBV19 with TRBJ2-7, with 7 positions matching TRBD1. Germline CDR1 and CDR2: LNHDA and SQIVND (reference sequence). This CDR3 has 14 amino acids. The V gene end was trimmed by 6 bases and the J gene end by 2 bases; junction bases not matched to a gene: 7. The CDR3 sequence is CASSPTGIAYEQYF. The DNA for the CDR3 is TGTGCCAGTAGCCCGACAGGGATCGCCTACGAGCAGTACTTC.

This clone has just a few counts. This chain uses TRBV4-3 with TRBJ1-2, with D tentatively TRBD1 (5 bases). V was shortened by 4 bases and J by 7 bases, with 19 bases between the two germline ends. The germline CDR1 and CDR2 sequences are LGHNA and YSLEER. The CDR3 is made up of 15 amino acids. CDR3 DNA sequence: TGCGCCAGCAGCCCCACACTGGGAGGGGAGGTTGGCTACACCTTC. Protein sequence: CASSPTLGGEVGYTF.

This chain connects TRBV14 to TRBJ2-2, with D unresolved. This CDR3 contains 16 residues. The V end lost 4 bases, the J end lost 6 bases, and 18 bases lay between the germline ends. Germline CDR1 SGHDN, CDR2 FVKESK. CDR3 DNA: TGTGCCAGCAGCCTCCTCGCTACAAGCGCGGCCGGGGAGCTGTTTTTT. Translating it yields CASSLLATSAAGELFF.

This sequence joins TRBV14 and TRBJ2-7, with D unresolved. Per the germline V gene, CDR1 is SGHDN and CDR2 is FVKESK. CDR3 length: 13 residues. V was clipped by 1 base and J by 3 bases, with 7 bases between them. In DNA, the CDR3 is TGTGCCAGCAGCCAAGTCCAGAACTACGAGCAGTACTTC. This sequence encodes CASSQVQNYEQYF.

This sequence joins TRBV3-1 (or the pseudogene TRBV3-2) and TRBJ1-6; 8 bases agree with TRBD1. The germline V gene has CDR1 LGHDT and CDR2 YNNKEL (reference sequence). V was clipped by 4 bases and J by 10 bases; unmatched bases: 9. The CDR3 contains 15 residues. CDR3 DNA: TGTGCCAGCAGCCCGGAGGACAGGGTAAGGTCACCCCTCCACTTT. It translates to CASSPEDRVRSPLHF.

The chain employs TRBV5-1 and TRBJ1-6, with a tentative D call TRBD1 (5 bases). Germline CDR1 reads SGHRS; CDR2 reads YFSETQ. Between the trimmed V and J ends, which lost 0 bases and 10 bases, there was a span of 11 bases. This CDR3 has 14 residues. This CDR3 reads CASSLEGTRSPLHF. CDR3 DNA: TGCGCCAGCAGCTTGGAGGGGACTAGGTCACCCCTCCACTTT.

The chain recombines TRBV10-2 with TRBJ1-2; 7 bases match TRBD1. The CDR3 sequence is 15 residues long. With V trimmed by 4 bases and J by 8 bases, 13 bases remained unmatched. Germline V CDR1 and CDR2: WSHSY, SAAADI. The CDR3: CASSATGQLGKGYTF. In DNA form, the CDR3 reads TGCGCCAGCAGTGCAACGGGACAGCTCGGAAAAGGCTACACCTTC.

This rearrangement joins TRBV3-1 (or the pseudogene TRBV3-2) to TRBJ2-5, with a tentative D call TRBD1 (6 bases). V lost 0 bases and J lost 2, with 13 bases in between. The germline CDR1 and CDR2 sequences are LGHDT and YNNKEL (reference sequence). CDR3 size: 16 residues. Here the CDR3 reads CASSQEIDRRQETQYF. The CDR3 nucleotides read TGTGCCAGCAGCCAAGAAATAGACAGGCGTCAAGAGACCCAGTACTTC.

This chain links TRBV19 with TRBJ1-5; 8 bases agree with TRBD1. Germline V gives CDR1 LNHDA, CDR2 SQIVND (reference sequence). The CDR3 has 15 amino acids. J gave up 2 bases and V 7 bases, and 7 bases lay outside the gene matches. The CDR3 DNA reads as TGTGCCAGTAACCTCGGACAGGGACGCAATCAGCCCCAGCATTTT. This encodes CASNLGQGRNQPQHF.

The chain employs TRBV3-1 (or the pseudogene TRBV3-2) and TRBJ1-6; D perhaps matches TRBD1 (5 bases). V gave up 1 base and J gave up 9 bases, with 7 bases separating them. Germline V gene data show CDR1 as LGHDT and CDR2 as YNNKEL (reference sequence). The CDR3 contains 13 residues. This CDR3 reads CASSQVQGSPLHF. CDR3 DNA sequence: TGTGCCAGCAGCCAAGTTCAGGGTTCACCCCTCCACTTT.

The chain carries TRBV19 and TRBJ2-1, with a weak D call TRBD1 (6 bases). This CDR3 is 17 amino acids long. Looked up from germline, CDR1 is LNHDA and CDR2 is SQIVND (reference sequence). V gave up 4 bases and J gave up 2 bases, with 18 bases separating them. The DNA for the CDR3 is TGTGCCAGTAGTACCGGACCCCCGGGACACCCCTACAATGAGCAGTTCTTC. It translates to CASSTGPPGHPYNEQFF. Supplemented by reference TRBV19 and TRBJ2-1, the full variable domain reads DGGITQSPKYLFRKEGQNVTLSCEQNLNHDAMYWYRQDPGQGLRLIYYSQIVNDFQKGDIAEGYSVSREKKESFPLTVTSAQKNPTAFYLCASSTGPPGHPYNEQFFGPGTRLTVL.

The count of this clone is one. CDR3 sequence: CASSLDFSGGTEAFF. The CDR3 DNA reads TGTGCCAGCAGTTTAGATTTTTCAGGGGGTACTGAAGCTTTCTTT. The rearrangement links TRBV28 to TRBJ1-1; 7 bases match TRBD1. The CDR3 is 15 residues long. Germline CDR1 reads MDHEN; CDR2 reads SYDVKM. V trimming: 2 bases; J trimming: 5 bases; junction bases outside the gene matches: 8.

The rearrangement uses TRBV7-8 and TRBJ2-7; D may be TRBD2 (5 bases). This CDR3 contains 13 residues. V dropped 1 base and J dropped 7 bases, with 11 bases sitting between them. CDR1 SGHVS and CDR2 FQNEAQ come from the germline V gene. Written as DNA, the CDR3 is TGTGCCAGCAGCTTAGGGGAGACTGGGGAGCAGTACTTC. Translated: CASSLGETGEQYF.

The chain uses TRBV5-1 and TRBJ2-1; weak D call: TRBD1 (6 bases). CDR1 and CDR2 from the germline V gene are SGHRS and YFSETQ. The CDR3 loop spans 16 amino acids. Trimming left V 1 base short and J 8 bases short, with 19 bases between. CDR3 coding DNA: TGCGCCAGCAGCTTGAACCAGAACAGGGCGTCGGATGAGCAGTTCTTC. Protein product: CASSLNQNRASDEQFF.

This clone was counted once. The rearrangement links TRBV19 to TRBJ2-5, with TRBD2 identical over 7 bases. V was clipped by 1 base and J by 4 bases; unmatched bases: 3. Germline loops: CDR1 LNHDA, CDR2 SQIVND (reference sequence). CDR3 length: 14 amino acids. In DNA form, the CDR3 reads TGTGCCAGTAGTATAGGTAGCGGGCGAGAGACCCAGTACTTC. As protein: CASSIGSGRETQYF. Using reference TRBV19 and TRBJ2-5 for the parts outside the CDR3, the full variable domain is DGGITQSPKYLFRKEGQNVTLSCEQNLNHDAMYWYRQDPGQGLRLIYYSQIVNDFQKGDIAEGYSVSREKKESFPLTVTSAQKNPTAFYLCASSIGSGRETQYFGPGTRLLVL.

This clone appeared a few times. Other DNA variants within this sample encode the same CDR3. This chain links TRBV5-4 with TRBJ2-1; 11 bases fit TRBD2. CDR3 size: 15 residues. Germline trimming cut 4 bases from V and 5 bases from J; bases unmatched to any gene: 5. Germline assignment: CDR1 SGHNT and CDR2 YYREEE (reference sequence). DNA of the CDR3: TGTGCCAGCAGCCCGGGGACTAGCGGCAACAATGAGCAGTTCTTC. It codes for CASSPGTSGNNEQFF.

J is TRBJ2-1 and V is TRBV5-1; 10 positions match TRBD1. There are 14 residues in the CDR3. CDR1 is SGHRS and CDR2 is YFSETQ in the germline V gene. V dropped 0 bases and J dropped 8; count of bases not matched to a gene: 2. The CDR3 coding sequence is TGCGCCAGCAGCTTGGGACAGGGGGCGTATGAGCAGTTCTTC. It translates to CASSLGQGAYEQFF.

The chain couples TRBV7-9 to TRBJ2-2; a possible D gene is TRBD2 (6 bases). The V gene's germline CDR1 is SEHNR and CDR2 FQNEAQ (reference sequence). The CDR3 is 15 residues long. V lost 4 bases and J 3 bases, leaving 12 bases between the germline ends. The CDR3 spells CASSSSGTHTGELFF. DNA for the CDR3: TGTGCCAGCAGCTCATCCGGGACTCACACCGGGGAGCTGTTTTTT. The variable domain in full, completed from reference TRBV7-9 and TRBJ2-2, reads DTGVSQNPRHKITKRGQNVTFRCDPISEHNRLYWYRQTLGQGPEFLTYFQNEAQLEKSRLLSDRFSAERPKGSFSTLEIQRTEQGDSAMYLCASSSSGTHTGELFFGEGSRLTVL.

The V and J genes are TRBV5-4 and TRBJ2-3; D might be TRBD1 (6 bases). Germline V CDR1 and CDR2: SGHNT, YYREEE (reference sequence). The length of the CDR3 is 15 residues. V shed 6 bases and J shed 5 bases, with 19 bases lying between them. This CDR3 reads CASTHPRGGGDTQYF. Written as DNA, the CDR3 is TGTGCCAGCACCCATCCGCGAGGGGGTGGAGATACGCAGTATTTT.

V gene TRBV11-1 combines with J gene TRBJ2-3; D is ambiguous. V dropped 5 bases and J dropped 6 bases, with 6 bases sitting between them. The germline V gene encodes CDR1 SGHAT and CDR2 FQDESV (reference sequence). The CDR3 is made up of 11 amino acids. The CDR3 loop is CASSPGDTQYF. The CDR3 DNA sequence: TGTGCCAGCAGCCCCGGGGATACGCAGTATTTT.